This is a list of T cell receptor beta chains from one sample in a study of CD8 T cells in Susac syndrome. Each CDR3 protein gets one entry after TCRdb re-called the immunoSEQ multiplex PCR reads with MiXCR. The table has under 550,000 distinct CDR3 sequences, around 85% seen once. Sequenced input: CD8+ T cells from PBMCs. The origin of the receptors is a human donor with multiple sclerosis. Each CDR3 is given with its conserved first and last residue. A D gene is named only where the DNA matches it firmly. The size field is filled for only some rows; it gives once, few, many or a size class.

CDR3aa: CASSEGGWGAVQPQHF; CDR3nt: TGTGCCAGCAGTGAAGGGGGGTGGGGGGCAGTCCAGCCCCAGCATTTT; abundance: -; d_gene: -; len: 16; v_gene: TRBV6-1; j_gene: TRBJ1-5
CDR3aa: CSVDLGRYGELFF; CDR3nt: TGCAGCGTTGACCTCGGGAGATACGGGGAGCTGTTTTTT; abundance: -; d_gene: -; len: 13; v_gene: TRBV29-1; j_gene: TRBJ2-2
CDR3aa: CSASSGNEQFF; CDR3nt: TGCAGTGCTTCTAGCGGAAATGAGCAGTTCTTC; abundance: -; d_gene: TRBD2; len: 11; v_gene: TRBV20-1; j_gene: TRBJ2-1
CDR3aa: CASSLLGQTYEQYF; CDR3nt: TGTGCCAGCAGTTTATTGGGACAAACCTACGAGCAGTACTTC; abundance: -; d_gene: -; len: 14; v_gene: TRBV27; j_gene: TRBJ2-7
CDR3aa: CASSYSVEWVGTQYF; CDR3nt: TGTGCCAGCAGTTACTCTGTAGAATGGGTCGGTACGCAGTATTTT; abundance: -; d_gene: -; len: 15; v_gene: TRBV6-5; j_gene: TRBJ2-3
CDR3aa: CASSLGGLGYGYTF; CDR3nt: TGTGCCAGCAGTTTAGGAGGTCTGGGCTATGGCTACACCTTC; abundance: -; d_gene: -; len: 14; v_gene: TRBV27; j_gene: TRBJ1-2
CDR3aa: CASSSYSVTDTQYF; CDR3nt: TGTGCCAGCAGTTCGTATTCTGTCACAGATACGCAGTATTTT; abundance: -; d_gene: -; len: 14; v_gene: TRBV6-5; j_gene: TRBJ2-3
CDR3aa: CASSLWNTRTMNTEAFF; CDR3nt: TGTGCCAGCAGCTTATGGAATACCAGGACTATGAACACTGAAGCTTTCTTT; abundance: -; d_gene: -; len: 17; v_gene: TRBV11-2; j_gene: TRBJ1-1
CDR3aa: CASSGNRGYIPIRMESGANVLTF; CDR3nt: TGTGCCAGCAGTGGGAACAGGGGCTACATCCCTATTCGGATGGAGTCTGGGGCCAACGTCCTGACTTTC; abundance: -; d_gene: TRBD1; len: 23; v_gene: TRBV27; j_gene: TRBJ2-6
CDR3aa: CAWRGLSTHLNTGELFF; CDR3nt: TGTGCCTGGAGAGGACTTTCAACTCATCTCAACACCGGGGAGCTGTTTTTT; abundance: -; d_gene: -; len: 17; v_gene: TRBV30; j_gene: TRBJ2-2
CDR3aa: CASSSRWLAGEDTQYF; CDR3nt: TGTGCCAGCAGTTCCCGGTGGCTAGCGGGGGAAGATACGCAGTATTTT; abundance: -; d_gene: TRBD2; len: 16; v_gene: TRBV6-5; j_gene: TRBJ2-3
CDR3aa: CASSLLGQGLGEQFF; CDR3nt: TGTGCCAGCAGCTTACTTGGACAGGGATTAGGAGAGCAGTTCTTC; abundance: -; d_gene: TRBD1; len: 15; v_gene: TRBV7-9; j_gene: TRBJ2-1
CDR3aa: CATSPVTPNEKLFF; CDR3nt: TGTGCCACCTCACCCGTGACTCCTAATGAAAAACTGTTTTTT; abundance: -; d_gene: -; len: 14; v_gene: TRBV5-5; j_gene: TRBJ1-4
CDR3aa: CASSLELGLSDTQYF; CDR3nt: TGCGCCAGCAGCTTGGAACTTGGCTTATCAGATACGCAGTATTTT; abundance: -; d_gene: -; len: 15; v_gene: TRBV5-1; j_gene: TRBJ2-3
CDR3aa: CASRSSSKGTNEKLFF; CDR3nt: TGTGCCAGCAGATCCTCTTCCAAGGGAACTAATGAAAAACTGTTTTTT; abundance: -; d_gene: -; len: 16; v_gene: TRBV27; j_gene: TRBJ1-4
CDR3aa: CAISENTESDNEQFF; CDR3nt: TGTGCCATCAGTGAGAACACAGAATCTGACAATGAGCAGTTCTTC; abundance: -; d_gene: -; len: 15; v_gene: TRBV10-3; j_gene: TRBJ2-1
CDR3aa: CASSEYQETQYF; CDR3nt: TGTGCCAGCAGTGAATACCAAGAGACCCAGTACTTC; abundance: -; d_gene: -; len: 12; v_gene: TRBV2; j_gene: TRBJ2-5
CDR3aa: CATKRDSGTIYGYTF; CDR3nt: TGTGCCACCAAAAGGGACAGCGGAACAATCTATGGCTACACCTTC; abundance: -; d_gene: TRBD1; len: 15; v_gene: TRBV28; j_gene: TRBJ1-2
CDR3aa: CASSFGEQLNFYGYTF; CDR3nt: TGTGCCAGCAGCTTCGGCGAACAGCTAAATTTCTATGGCTACACCTTC; abundance: -; d_gene: -; len: 16; v_gene: TRBV13; j_gene: TRBJ1-2
CDR3aa: CASSWSQGETEAFF; CDR3nt: TGTGCCAGCAGCTGGTCACAGGGCGAGACTGAAGCTTTCTTT; abundance: -; d_gene: -; len: 14; v_gene: TRBV5-6; j_gene: TRBJ1-1
CDR3aa: CAWSIGTGVYEQYF; CDR3nt: TGTGCCTGGAGTATTGGGACAGGAGTCTACGAGCAGTACTTC; abundance: -; d_gene: TRBD1; len: 14; v_gene: TRBV30; j_gene: TRBJ2-7
CDR3aa: CASSAGVPSYEQYF; CDR3nt: TGTGCCAGTAGTGCCGGGGTGCCTTCCTACGAGCAGTACTTC; abundance: -; d_gene: -; len: 14; v_gene: TRBV19; j_gene: TRBJ2-7
CDR3aa: CASSLIGQLYEQYF; CDR3nt: TGTGCCAGCAGCTTAATTGGGCAGCTCTACGAGCAGTACTTC; abundance: -; d_gene: -; len: 14; v_gene: TRBV7-8; j_gene: TRBJ2-7
CDR3aa: CASSFERILAGTYEQYF; CDR3nt: TGTGCCAGCAGTTTTGAGAGAATACTAGCGGGAACCTACGAGCAGTACTTC; abundance: -; d_gene: TRBD2; len: 17; v_gene: TRBV28; j_gene: TRBJ2-7
CDR3aa: CASSESAAAAYEQYF; CDR3nt: TGCGCCAGCAGTGAGTCCGCGGCGGCGGCCTACGAGCAGTACTTC; abundance: -; d_gene: -; len: 15; v_gene: TRBV10-2; j_gene: TRBJ2-7
CDR3aa: CASSYLAGDREQYF; CDR3nt: TGTGCCAGCTCGTACCTAGCGGGAGATCGAGAGCAGTACTTC; abundance: -; d_gene: TRBD2; len: 14; v_gene: TRBV18; j_gene: TRBJ2-7
CDR3aa: CASSPGTGATTDTQYF; CDR3nt: TGTGCCAGCAGTCCCGGGACAGGGGCGACCACAGATACGCAGTATTTT; abundance: -; d_gene: TRBD1; len: 16; v_gene: TRBV7-9; j_gene: TRBJ2-3
CDR3aa: CASSLSGQGNAGELFF; CDR3nt: TGTGCCAGCAGTTTATCGGGACAGGGAAACGCCGGGGAGCTGTTTTTT; abundance: -; d_gene: TRBD1; len: 16; v_gene: TRBV27; j_gene: TRBJ2-2
CDR3aa: CASSLARAGEVGEQYF; CDR3nt: TGCGCCAGCAGCTTGGCCAGGGCAGGGGAGGTTGGAGAGCAGTACTTC; abundance: -; d_gene: -; len: 16; v_gene: TRBV5-1; j_gene: TRBJ2-7
CDR3aa: CAWSGAFNTGELFF; CDR3nt: TGTGCCTGGAGTGGGGCTTTTAACACCGGGGAGCTGTTTTTT; abundance: -; d_gene: -; len: 14; v_gene: TRBV30; j_gene: TRBJ2-2
CDR3aa: CASSLWARIYEQYF; CDR3nt: TGTGCCAGCAGCCTTTGGGCCAGGATCTACGAGCAGTACTTC; abundance: -; d_gene: -; len: 14; v_gene: TRBV28; j_gene: TRBJ2-7
CDR3aa: CASRRASGGIEETQYF; CDR3nt: TGCGCCAGCAGGCGGGCTAGCGGGGGAATAGAGGAGACCCAGTACTTC; abundance: once; d_gene: TRBD2; len: 16; v_gene: TRBV5-1; j_gene: TRBJ2-5
CDR3aa: CASSLGQDLLSEAFF; CDR3nt: TGTGCCAGCAGCCTGGGACAGGACCTCTTGAGCGAAGCTTTCTTT; abundance: -; d_gene: TRBD1; len: 15; v_gene: TRBV5-6; j_gene: TRBJ1-1
CDR3aa: CASSYGTGTNSPLHF; CDR3nt: TGTGCCAGCAGTTACGGGACAGGCACTAATTCACCCCTCCACTTT; abundance: -; d_gene: TRBD1; len: 15; v_gene: TRBV6-5; j_gene: TRBJ1-6
CDR3aa: CATMGREAEQFF; CDR3nt: TGTGCCACCATGGGTCGGGAGGCTGAGCAGTTCTTC; abundance: -; d_gene: TRBD2; len: 12; v_gene: TRBV24-1; j_gene: TRBJ2-1
CDR3aa: CASSDPRGPTGNEQFF; CDR3nt: TGTGCCAGCAGCGACCCACGGGGACCTACGGGGAATGAGCAGTTCTTC; abundance: -; d_gene: -; len: 16; v_gene: TRBV5-4; j_gene: TRBJ2-1
CDR3aa: CASSLGTSSETQYF; CDR3nt: TGTGCCAGCAGCTTAGGGACTAGCAGCGAGACCCAGTACTTC; abundance: -; d_gene: TRBD2; len: 14; v_gene: TRBV7-9; j_gene: TRBJ2-5
CDR3aa: CASRLAGLYNEQFF; CDR3nt: TGTGCCAGCAGACTAGCGGGTTTATACAATGAGCAGTTCTTC; abundance: few; d_gene: TRBD2; len: 14; v_gene: TRBV27; j_gene: TRBJ2-1
CDR3aa: CASSIGGGSPLEQYF; CDR3nt: TGTGCCAGTAGTATAGGAGGAGGGTCCCCCCTCGAGCAGTACTTC; abundance: -; d_gene: -; len: 15; v_gene: TRBV19; j_gene: TRBJ2-7
CDR3aa: CASSPKGLLGFAYEQYF; CDR3nt: TGCGCCAGCAGCCCGAAAGGGCTATTGGGGTTCGCGTACGAGCAGTACTTC; abundance: -; d_gene: -; len: 17; v_gene: TRBV5-1; j_gene: TRBJ2-7
CDR3aa: CASSSVNPLETQYF; CDR3nt: TGTGCCAGCAGTTCGGTGAATCCTTTGGAGACCCAGTACTTC; abundance: -; d_gene: -; len: 14; v_gene: TRBV5-4; j_gene: TRBJ2-5
CDR3aa: CSAPKTSGHTDSYNEQFF; CDR3nt: TGCAGTGCTCCAAAGACTAGCGGACATACTGACTCCTACAATGAGCAGTTCTTC; abundance: once; d_gene: TRBD2; len: 18; v_gene: TRBV20-1; j_gene: TRBJ2-1
CDR3aa: CASSFWGARSSYNEQFF; CDR3nt: TGTGCCAGCAGTTTTTGGGGGGCCAGGAGCTCCTACAATGAGCAGTTCTTC; abundance: -; d_gene: -; len: 17; v_gene: TRBV27; j_gene: TRBJ2-1
CDR3aa: CASSIGANQPQHF; CDR3nt: TGTGCCAGTAGTATAGGGGCAAATCAGCCCCAGCATTTT; abundance: -; d_gene: -; len: 13; v_gene: TRBV19; j_gene: TRBJ1-5
CDR3aa: CASGRVLNEQFF; CDR3nt: TGTGCCAGCGGGCGAGTCCTAAATGAGCAGTTCTTC; abundance: -; d_gene: -; len: 12; v_gene: TRBV6-1; j_gene: TRBJ2-1
CDR3aa: CASSPRDRVYGYTF; CDR3nt: TGTGCCAGCAGCCCCCGGGACAGGGTCTATGGCTACACCTTC; abundance: -; d_gene: TRBD1; len: 14; v_gene: TRBV5-4; j_gene: TRBJ1-2
CDR3aa: CASSQDEGYGYTF; CDR3nt: TGTGCCAGCAGCCAAGACGAGGGCTATGGCTACACCTTC; abundance: -; d_gene: -; len: 13; v_gene: TRBV14; j_gene: TRBJ1-2
CDR3aa: CASSYEDQPQHF; CDR3nt: TGTGCCAGCAGCTACGAGGATCAGCCCCAGCATTTT; abundance: -; d_gene: -; len: 12; v_gene: TRBV5-5; j_gene: TRBJ1-5
CDR3aa: CAISESQGNYGYTF; CDR3nt: TGTGCCATCAGTGAGTCGCAGGGGAACTATGGCTACACCTTC; abundance: once; d_gene: -; len: 14; v_gene: TRBV10-3; j_gene: TRBJ1-2
CDR3aa: CSARVGESATEAFF; CDR3nt: TGCAGTGCTAGAGTAGGAGAGTCGGCCACTGAAGCTTTCTTT; abundance: -; d_gene: -; len: 14; v_gene: TRBV20-1; j_gene: TRBJ1-1
CDR3aa: CASSQSQALSNQPQHF; CDR3nt: TGCGCCAGCAGTCAATCGCAGGCATTGAGCAATCAGCCCCAGCATTTT; abundance: -; d_gene: -; len: 16; v_gene: TRBV23-1; j_gene: TRBJ1-5
CDR3aa: CASSYSIGEDQPQHF; CDR3nt: TGTGCCAGCAGTTACTCGATCGGGGAGGACCAGCCCCAGCATTTT; abundance: -; d_gene: -; len: 15; v_gene: TRBV6-2/TRBV6-3; j_gene: TRBJ1-5
CDR3aa: CASSWGPDTQYF; CDR3nt: TGTGCCAGCAGCTGGGGACCAGATACGCAGTATTTT; abundance: -; d_gene: -; len: 12; v_gene: TRBV5-4; j_gene: TRBJ2-3
CDR3aa: CASSLDRETDTQYF; CDR3nt: TGCGCCAGCAGCTTGGACAGGGAGACAGATACGCAGTATTTT; abundance: -; d_gene: -; len: 14; v_gene: TRBV5-1; j_gene: TRBJ2-3
CDR3aa: CASSRLTSGVQETQYF; CDR3nt: TGTGCCAGCAGCCGACTGACTAGCGGTGTACAAGAGACCCAGTACTTC; abundance: -; d_gene: TRBD2; len: 16; v_gene: TRBV14; j_gene: TRBJ2-5
CDR3aa: CAWSVQPRQGTFYEQYF; CDR3nt: TGTGCCTGGAGTGTCCAACCGAGACAGGGGACTTTCTACGAGCAGTACTTC; abundance: once; d_gene: TRBD1; len: 17; v_gene: TRBV30; j_gene: TRBJ2-7
CDR3aa: CASSFGAGQPQHF; CDR3nt: TGTGCCAGCAGCTTCGGGGCGGGTCAGCCCCAGCATTTT; abundance: few; d_gene: -; len: 13; v_gene: TRBV7-9; j_gene: TRBJ1-5
CDR3aa: CASSDEGRTYEKLFF; CDR3nt: TGTGCCAGCAGTGACGAGGGCAGGACCTATGAAAAACTGTTTTTT; abundance: -; d_gene: -; len: 15; v_gene: TRBV2; j_gene: TRBJ1-4
CDR3aa: CASRSRRGNEKLFF; CDR3nt: TGTGCCAGCAGGTCCCGCAGGGGTAATGAAAAACTGTTTTTT; abundance: -; d_gene: -; len: 14; v_gene: TRBV12-3/TRBV12-4; j_gene: TRBJ1-4
CDR3aa: CASSYRDREPEAFF; CDR3nt: TGTGCCAGCAGTTACCGGGACAGGGAACCTGAAGCTTTCTTT; abundance: -; d_gene: TRBD1; len: 14; v_gene: TRBV12-3/TRBV12-4; j_gene: TRBJ1-1